This TCR beta chain emerged from a study of T cells after yellow fever vaccination. Germline V gives CDR1 MNHNS, CDR2 SASEGT. V lost 6 bases and J lost 5; bases outside the gene matches: 5. CDR3 size: 13 residues. TCRdb reprocessed the 5' RACE reads via MiXCR and lists one record per CDR3 protein. The sample yields approximately 510,000 distinct CDR3 sequences, around a fifth seen once. There are a few counts of this clonotype. This specimen was PBMCs, taken approximately 20 days after the first yellow fever vaccination. The receptor comes from a man younger than 35 who received the YFV17D yellow fever vaccine. The chain employs TRBV6-1 and TRBJ2-5; 8 bases map to TRBD2. CDR3 DNA: TGTGCCAGCAGCGGGGGGGCCGGGGAGACCCAGTACTTC. It codes for CASSGGAGETQYF.